Below, 15 T cell receptor beta chains from the same sample are listed, as sequenced in a study of blood T cells in healthy people across ages. The use of a sample-barcoded 5' primer and a J-beta primer mix characterized a second PCR of roughly 6 to 12 cycles. TCRdb re-called the 5' RACE reads through MiXCR, storing one row per CDR3 protein. This table has some 900,000 distinct CDR3 sequences, approximately 49% appearing once. What was sequenced was blood. Receptor source: a man between 25 and 39 years old in good health.

The V gene is TRBV5-8, the J gene TRBJ2-3; D not certain. The CDR3 extends over 15 amino acids. The V end was cut by 4 bases, the J end by 1 base, with 13 bases between. Germline assignment: CDR1 SGHTS and CDR2 YDEGEE. CDR3 nucleotides: TGTGCCAGCAGCGCCGGCGATGGGCGCACAGATACGCAGTATTTT. It encodes CASSAGDGRTDTQYF.

This clonotype was observed a few times. The genes are TRBV27 and TRBJ1-1; 8 bases match TRBD1. CDR1 is MNHEY, CDR2 SMNVEV, per germline (reference sequence). V was pared by 1 base and J by 0 bases, with 4 bases of the junction left unmatched. The CDR3 runs 16 residues. The CDR3 sequence: CASSLWGQALNTEAFF. The CDR3 bases are TGTGCCAGCAGTTTATGGGGACAGGCCTTGAACACTGAAGCTTTCTTT.

This chain joins TRBV7-9 and TRBJ1-1, with D possibly being TRBD1 (5 bases). The V and J ends lost 5 bases and 6 bases respectively, with 16 bases between them. From germline, CDR1 is SEHNR and CDR2 FQNEAQ (reference sequence). The CDR3 extends over 14 amino acids. CDR3: CASSPAGRVAEAFF. The CDR3, as DNA: TGTGCCAGCAGCCCCGCGGGGCGGGTGGCTGAAGCTTTCTTT.

This chain connects TRBV4-3 to TRBJ2-7, with D perhaps TRBD2 (5 bases). Trimming left V 0 bases short and J 7 bases short, with 13 bases between. This CDR3 comprises 14 residues. Germline V CDR1 and CDR2: LGHNA, YSLEER. CDR3 loop: CASSQEASLFEQYF. The CDR3, as DNA: TGCGCCAGCAGCCAAGAAGCTAGCTTGTTTGAGCAGTACTTC.

J is TRBJ1-6 and V is TRBV4-1; D is ambiguous. Germline V gene data show CDR1 as MGHRA and CDR2 as YSYEKL. The length of the CDR3 is 18 residues. Trimming left V 1 base short and J 10 bases short, with 23 bases between. The CDR3 DNA reads TGCGCCAGCAGCCAAGGCGCGTGGGGTGGGGATCCGGACTCACCCCTCCACTTT. It encodes CASSQGAWGGDPDSPLHF.

V usage is TRBV24-1 and J usage is TRBJ2-3; possibly TRBD2 for D (6 bases). V was trimmed by 5 bases and J by 0 bases, leaving 23 bases between them. Per the germline V gene, CDR1 is KGHDR and CDR2 is SFDVKD. CDR3 size: 19 residues. DNA for the CDR3: TGTGCCACCAGTGTAGCGGCGGGACCTGCAGGCTCTAGCACAGATACGCAGTATTTT. This encodes CATSVAAGPAGSSTDTQYF.

This clonotype was counted a few times. This chain connects TRBV7-2 to TRBJ2-1, with TRBD2 identical over 12 bases. The trim removed 4 bases at V and 8 bases at J, leaving 6 bases unmatched. The CDR3 runs 15 residues. Germline values: CDR1 SGHTA, CDR2 FQGNSA. This CDR3 is CASSSRLAGVDEQFF. The CDR3 region has the DNA TGTGCCAGCAGCTCCCGACTAGCGGGGGTGGATGAGCAGTTCTTC.

V gene TRBV4-3 combines with J gene TRBJ2-5, with 9 bases lining up with TRBD1. The germline V gene has CDR1 LGHNA and CDR2 YSLEER. This CDR3 has 15 amino acids. Losses at the gene ends were 5 bases for V and 1 base for J; bases not matched to a gene: 5. The CDR3 coding sequence is TGCGCCAGCAGCTCGGGACAGGGAGTCCAAGAGACCCAGTACTTC. Protein sequence: CASSSGQGVQETQYF.

The chain uses TRBV29-1 and TRBJ1-2, with 10 bases fitting TRBD1. CDR3 length: 18 residues. The V and J ends lost 0 bases and 7 bases, in that order; junction bases with no gene match: 17. Per the germline V gene, CDR1 is SQVTM and CDR2 is ANQGSEA. For the CDR3, the DNA is TGCAGCGTTGAAGATCGGTCCGGGACAGGGGCCCTTCCTCGTGGCTACACCTTC. Its protein product is CSVEDRSGTGALPRGYTF.

This chain links TRBV7-9 with TRBJ1-2; perhaps TRBD1 as D (5 bases). CDR3 size: 13 residues. Germline CDR1 SEHNR, CDR2 FQNEAQ (reference sequence). Trimming shortened V by 5 bases and J by 4 bases, and 11 bases separated the two germline ends. The CDR3 reads CASSHAGFYGYTF. For the CDR3, the DNA is TGTGCCAGCAGCCATGCAGGGTTCTATGGCTACACCTTC.

The V gene is TRBV7-9, the J gene TRBJ1-1; D ambiguous. The CDR3 runs to 13 residues. Germline assignment: CDR1 SEHNR and CDR2 FQNEAQ (reference sequence). Between the trimmed V and J ends, which lost 2 bases and 7 bases, there was a span of 11 bases. The CDR3 is CASSLQGDYEAFF. The CDR3 DNA sequence: TGTGCCAGCAGCTTACAAGGTGATTATGAAGCTTTCTTT.

CDR3 sequence: CASSPRGLSYNSPLHF. The DNA of the CDR3 is TGTGCCAGCAGCCCCAGGGGGCTGTCCTATAATTCACCCCTCCACTTT. The V and J genes are TRBV27 and TRBJ1-6; 8 positions match TRBD1. Looked up from germline, CDR1 is MNHEY and CDR2 is SMNVEV (reference sequence). The CDR3 covers 16 residues. Unmatched junction bases numbered 5, after V lost 6 bases and J lost 1 base.

This chain links TRBV14 with TRBJ2-7, with D perhaps matching TRBD2 (5 bases). The CDR3 totals 15 residues. Germline V gene lookup returns CDR1 SGHDN and CDR2 FVKESK. The ends were cut back, 3 bases at V and 3 bases at J, with 15 bases in the middle. CDR3 residues: CASSHPRGGLYEQYF. The CDR3 DNA sequence: TGTGCCAGCAGCCACCCCAGAGGAGGACTCTACGAGCAGTACTTC.

This clonotype occurred many times. This chain uses TRBV18 with TRBJ2-1; D call uncertain. The germline V and J ends were trimmed by 2 bases and 0 bases, with 8 bases remaining between them. CDR3 size: 15 residues. CDR1 is KGHSH, CDR2 LQKENI, per germline. The CDR3 DNA follows: TGTGCCAGCTCACCAGACCAGAGCTCCTACAATGAGCAGTTCTTC. The encoded protein is CASSPDQSSYNEQFF.

This chain joins TRBV29-1 and TRBJ2-7, with D possibly being TRBD1 or TRBD2 (5 bases each). This CDR3 is built from 14 residues. Germline CDR1 and CDR2: SQVTM and ANQGSEA. V was clipped by 3 bases and J by 4 bases, with 16 bases between them. DNA of the CDR3: TGCAGCGTTGATTTGGGGACCTATCCTTACGAGCAGTACTTC. It yields the protein CSVDLGTYPYEQYF.